A selection of T cell receptor beta chains follows, all from one sample in a study of OX40 agonist ivuxolimab in advanced cancers. Sequenced by immunoSEQ multiplex PCR; TCRdb stores in-frame clones only, minus some. This table holds around 56,000 clones, approximately 85% found once. This sample comprised CD4+ or CD8+ T cells sorted from blood, obtained in a trial of the OX40 agonist ivuxolimab. The receptors derive from an adult with an advanced solid tumor such as melanoma, head and neck, liver or kidney cancer. Both conserved end residues are part of each CDR3. The D gene is left open where the match is weak. Part of the rows lack a size; the others show once, few, many or a class for expanded clones.

V gene	D gene	clone size	J gene	CDR3 DNA	CDR3 protein
TRBV11-1	NA	NA	TRBJ2-5	TGTGCCAGCAGCTTGCGGACAGATGGCGAGACCCAGTACTTC	CASSLRTDGETQYF
TRBV5-6	NA	NA	TRBJ2-5	TGTGCCAGCAGCAGCCCCGGGTTCGAAGAGACCCAGTACTTC	CASSSPGFEETQYF
TRBV15	NA	NA	TRBJ2-7	TGTGCCACCAGCAATACAGCTATCGGCGAGCAGTACTTC	CATSNTAIGEQYF
TRBV28	NA	NA	TRBJ2-7	TGTGCCAGCAGTTTTGGGCAGACCTACGAGCAGTACTTC	CASSFGQTYEQYF
TRBV5-1	TRBD1	NA	TRBJ1-5	TGCGCCAGCAGCCCGGGGACAGGCATTCAGCCCCAGCATTTT	CASSPGTGIQPQHF
TRBV7-2	NA	NA	TRBJ2-4	TGTGCCAGCAGCCTTGAGGTGGGGGCAGGGATTCAGTACTTC	CASSLEVGAGIQYF
TRBV9	TRBD1	NA	TRBJ1-2	TGTGCCAGCAGCGTAGCAAAAGGGGGCGCCGCCTATGGCTACACCTTC	CASSVAKGGAAYGYTF
TRBV27	NA	few	TRBJ1-2	TGTGCCAGCAGTTTTCGTCAGAACTATGGCTACACCTTC	CASSFRQNYGYTF
TRBV5-1	TRBD2	NA	TRBJ2-5	TGCGCCAGCAGCACCGGACTAGCGGGGCTCCAAGAGACCCAGTACTTC	CASSTGLAGLQETQYF
TRBV7-8	TRBD1	NA	TRBJ1-1	TGTGCCAGCAGCTTGTTGACAGGGGTTATAACTGAAGCTTTCTTT	CASSLLTGVITEAFF
TRBV19	NA	once	TRBJ2-1	TGTGCCAGTAGTCAAGGACTCATTAATGAGCAGTTCTTC	CASSQGLINEQFF
TRBV19	NA	NA	TRBJ1-1	TGTGCCAGTAGTATGGGCCAGGGATACAACACTGAAGCTTTCTTT	CASSMGQGYNTEAFF
TRBV7-9	NA	NA	TRBJ2-1	TGTGCCAGCAGGGGGTATGAGCAGTTCTTC	CASRGYEQFF
TRBV6-5	TRBD2	NA	TRBJ2-7	TGTGCCACCTCCGCCGGGGGGAACTACGAGCAGTACTTC	CATSAGGNYEQYF
TRBV11-3	NA	NA	TRBJ2-2	TGTGCCAGCAGCTCAGAGACCGGGGAGCTGTTTTTT	CASSSETGELFF
TRBV5-5	NA	NA	TRBJ2-1	TGTGCCAGCAGCACGTACCGGGACCGCCTTTTTAATGAGCAGTTCTTC	CASSTYRDRLFNEQFF
TRBV6-5	TRBD2	NA	TRBJ2-1	TGTGCCAGCAGTTATCTAGCGGGAGGGCTCAATGAGCAGTTCTTC	CASSYLAGGLNEQFF
TRBV6-4	NA	NA	TRBJ1-2	TGTGCCAGCAGTGACGCGGGCAGTCTTGGCTACACCTTC	CASSDAGSLGYTF
TRBV28	NA	NA	TRBJ2-7	TGTGCCAGCAGTTTATCGCTCCGGGGCCCAGGGTACTTC	CASSLSLRGPGYF
TRBV27	TRBD1	NA	TRBJ2-1	TGTGCCACTGAGGGACAGTCTTACAATGAGCAGTTCTTC	CATEGQSYNEQFF
TRBV19	TRBD1	once	TRBJ1-2	TGTGCCAGTAGTCGACAGGGGAATGGCTACACCTTC	CASSRQGNGYTF
TRBV27	NA	NA	TRBJ1-2	TGTGCCAGCAGTTTATCGGGGACTTACTATGGCTACACCTTC	CASSLSGTYYGYTF
TRBV11-3	NA	many	TRBJ2-5	TGTGCCAGCAGCTTATCGACAGGCCCGGAGACCCAGTACTTC	CASSLSTGPETQYF
TRBV7-9	NA	NA	TRBJ1-4	TGTGCCAGCAGCTCTGAACCTTCTAATGAAAAACTGTTTTTT	CASSSEPSNEKLFF
TRBV19	TRBD1	NA	TRBJ1-5	TGTGCCAGTACTCGGACAGGGGAGTTCAAGCCCCAGCATTTT	CASTRTGEFKPQHF
TRBV7-9	NA	NA	TRBJ2-7	TGTGCCAGCAGCTTGTTAGACTCCTACGAGCAGTACTTC	CASSLLDSYEQYF
TRBV18	TRBD1	NA	TRBJ1-1	TGTGCCAGCTCACCGAAACAGGGGCTGGAGGAAGCTTTCTTT	CASSPKQGLEEAFF
TRBV7-9	NA	once	TRBJ2-1	TGTGCCAGCAGCTTAGGGGACTCCCGGCCCTACAATGAGCAGTTCTTC	CASSLGDSRPYNEQFF
TRBV27	TRBD1	NA	TRBJ2-1	TGTGCCAGCAGTTTAACCGGACAGGGACGGCACAATGAGCAGTTCTTC	CASSLTGQGRHNEQFF
TRBV19	TRBD1	NA	TRBJ2-7	TGTGCCAGTAGTATGGGGGACAGCCCCTACGAGCAGTACTTC	CASSMGDSPYEQYF
TRBV2	NA	NA	TRBJ1-1	TGTGCCAGAATGGAACAGGGAAGTTCTGAAGCTTTCTTT	CARMEQGSSEAFF
TRBV28	TRBD1	NA	TRBJ1-2	TGTGCCAGCAGTGCCCGGGACAGCACCGTTTATGGCTACACCTTC	CASSARDSTVYGYTF
TRBV7-2	NA	NA	TRBJ2-3	TGTGCCAGCAGCTTAATAACCACAGATACGCAGTATTTT	CASSLITTDTQYF
TRBV5-1	NA	once	TRBJ1-1	TGCGCCAGCAGCTTGGCTGTAAACACTGAAGCTTTCTTT	CASSLAVNTEAFF
TRBV27	NA	medium-sized	TRBJ2-1	TGTGCCAGCAGTTTTGGCCAGGGACTGACGGTGTTCTTC	CASSFGQGLTVFF
TRBV27	NA	NA	TRBJ1-5	TGTGCCAGCAGTTCGGACTGGAGTAGGGGTCAGCCCCAGCATTTT	CASSSDWSRGQPQHF
TRBV4-1	TRBD2	NA	TRBJ2-7	TGCGCCAGCAGCCTCGATAAGCTAGCGGGAGTGGGGGAGCAGTACTTC	CASSLDKLAGVGEQYF
TRBV7-9	NA	NA	TRBJ1-1	TGTGCCAGCAGTCCGCAGGGGTACACTGAAGCTTTCTTT	CASSPQGYTEAFF
TRBV5-8	NA	NA	TRBJ1-2	TGTGCCAGCAGCTTGGGACTTTTGTCTGGCTACACCTTC	CASSLGLLSGYTF
TRBV27	TRBD1	NA	TRBJ1-2	TGTGCCAGCAGGCCGGGGACAGACTATGGCTACACCTTC	CASRPGTDYGYTF
TRBV5-8	TRBD2	NA	TRBJ2-7	TGTGCCAGCAGCTTCGCTGCGCCACTAGCGGGAGGCAGCTCCTACGAGCAGTACTTC	CASSFAAPLAGGSSYEQYF
TRBV28	TRBD1	NA	TRBJ2-7	TGTGCCAGCAGTTTCCCGGGGACAGCCTACGAGCAGTACTTC	CASSFPGTAYEQYF
TRBV27	TRBD1	NA	TRBJ2-3	TGTGCCAGCGGAGACAGGGACCCAGATACGCAGTATTTT	CASGDRDPDTQYF
TRBV19	NA	NA	TRBJ1-1	TGTGCCAGTAGTATAGGAAACACTGAAGCTTTCTTT	CASSIGNTEAFF
TRBV7-9	NA	NA	TRBJ2-3	TGTGCCAGCAGCCCCGAGGGGGGATACACAGATACGCAGTATTTT	CASSPEGGYTDTQYF
TRBV7-6	TRBD2	NA	TRBJ2-1	TGTGCCAGCAGCTCGGGACTAGCGGGAAACAATGAGCAGTTCTTC	CASSSGLAGNNEQFF
TRBV5-6	TRBD1	NA	TRBJ2-1	TGTGCCAGCAGCACCCCGGGACAGGGTCAGGGTGAGCAGTTCTTC	CASSTPGQGQGEQFF
TRBV5-4	TRBD1	NA	TRBJ2-1	TGTGCCAGCAGCTTAGGACAGGGGGCGGGAAATGAGCAGTTCTTC	CASSLGQGAGNEQFF
TRBV6-5	TRBD2	NA	TRBJ2-7	TGTGCCAGCAGTTCCGGGGGGAACCCCTACGAGCAGTACTTC	CASSSGGNPYEQYF
TRBV10-3	NA	NA	TRBJ2-6	TGTGCCCCCAATGGAGCGACCGCTTCTGGGGCCAACGTCCTGACTTTC	CAPNGATASGANVLTF
TRBV29-1	NA	NA	TRBJ2-7	TGCAGCGTTGAAACAGCGAACTCCTACGAGCAGTACTTC	CSVETANSYEQYF
TRBV27	NA	NA	TRBJ1-1	TGTGCCAGCAGTTTACTTCCACCGGAGGGCACTGAAGCTTTCTTT	CASSLLPPEGTEAFF
TRBV7-2	NA	NA	TRBJ2-1	TGTGCCAGCAGCTTATACGGCAGCTCCTACAATGAGCAGTTCTTC	CASSLYGSSYNEQFF
TRBV7-8	NA	NA	TRBJ2-1	TGTGCCAGCAGACTGCCGGCGAATACCTACAATGAGCAGTTCTTC	CASRLPANTYNEQFF
TRBV19	NA	NA	TRBJ2-2	TGTGCCAGTTTAGGTTTCACCGGGGAGCTGTTTTTT	CASLGFTGELFF